The 8 T cell receptor beta chains given below trace back to one sample, sequenced in a study of shared clonotypes between healthy human individuals. Sequencing used immunoSEQ multiplex PCR; TCRdb keeps in-frame clones, though not all of them. The sample carries about 2.1 million clones, around 93% recorded once. As defined, naive CD8 cells were CD45RO-negative and positively selected for CCR7, with terminally differentiated effector memory CD45RA+ cells excluded. Sequencing was done on a sample of naive CD8+ T cells from PBMCs. The receptors derive from a man younger than 35 in good health. Some clones in this sample may be carry-over from other donors' samples.

V gene TRBV2 combines with J gene TRBJ1-6, with D tentatively TRBD1 (5 bases). The CDR3 contains 17 residues. Germline CDR1 is SNHLY and CDR2 is FYNNEI. V gave up 6 bases and J gave up 2 bases, with 17 bases separating them. Here the CDR3 reads CASSGNEGSPYNSPLHF. In DNA form, the CDR3 reads TGTGCCAGCAGCGGAAATGAGGGGTCCCCCTATAATTCACCCCTCCACTTT.

This clone was recorded a few times. The rearrangement uses TRBV30 and TRBJ1-1; D perhaps matches TRBD1 (5 bases). This CDR3 spans 15 amino acids. V shed 0 bases and J shed 0 bases, with 11 bases lying between them. CDR1 is GTSNPN, CDR2 SVGIG, per germline (reference sequence). The CDR3 bases are TGTGCCTGGAGTGTAGACAGTATCATGAACACTGAAGCTTTCTTT. As protein: CAWSVDSIMNTEAFF.

The CDR3: CASSKSNQPQHF. The CDR3 DNA sequence: TGTGCCAGCTCCAAGAGCAATCAGCCCCAGCATTTT. The V call is TRBV28, the J call TRBJ1-5; D unclear. Between the trimmed V and J ends, which lost 8 bases and 1 base, there was a span of 6 bases. CDR1 MDHEN and CDR2 SYDVKM come from the germline V gene. The CDR3 contains 12 residues.

V and J are TRBV29-1 and TRBJ1-1; possibly TRBD1 for D (6 bases). Germline CDR1 SQVTM, CDR2 ANQGSEA. The CDR3 is made up of 14 amino acids. Deletions cut 4 bases from V and 5 bases from J, with 17 bases between. The CDR3 protein is CSVGGGQGWTEAFF. The CDR3 DNA reads as TGCAGCGTTGGAGGGGGTCAGGGGTGGACTGAAGCTTTCTTT.

This chain links TRBV7-9 with TRBJ1-1; a weak D match, TRBD1 (6 bases). The CDR3 has 15 residues. V lost 6 bases and J 4 bases, leaving 18 bases between the germline ends. Germline assignment: CDR1 SEHNR and CDR2 FQNEAQ (reference sequence). The CDR3 DNA is TGTGCCAGCAGTCGGGACACTGGAGGACCCACTGAAGCTTTCTTT. The encoded protein is CASSRDTGGPTEAFF.

This chain uses TRBV19 with TRBJ2-5; no reliable D call. CDR3 length: 14 residues. Germline V gene sequence: CDR1 LNHDA, CDR2 SQIVND (reference sequence). Trimming removed 5 bases from V and 3 bases from J, with 13 bases in between. The CDR3 sequence is CASSPPRGKETQYF. CDR3 coding DNA: TGTGCCAGTAGTCCGCCCCGTGGCAAAGAGACCCAGTACTTC.

The chain combines TRBV5-1 with TRBJ2-1; 8 bases are a match to TRBD2. The trim removed 4 bases at V and 9 bases at J, leaving 15 bases unmatched. The CDR3 covers 16 residues. The V gene's germline CDR1 is SGHRS and CDR2 YFSETQ. The CDR3 DNA is TGCGCCAGCAGCCCCTCTCTAGCGGGCGCTCCCGCTGAGCAGTTCTTC. Translating gives CASSPSLAGAPAEQFF.

There are a few counts of this clone. V and J are TRBV9 and TRBJ1-1; TRBD1 agrees at 7 bases. The CDR3 totals 15 residues. Germline lookup yields CDR1 SGDLS and CDR2 YYNGEE. J was trimmed by 1 base and V by 3 bases; bases with no gene match: 6. The CDR3 sequence is CASSGRDSPNTEAFF. CDR3 nucleotides: TGTGCCAGCAGCGGTAGGGACAGCCCGAACACTGAAGCTTTCTTT.